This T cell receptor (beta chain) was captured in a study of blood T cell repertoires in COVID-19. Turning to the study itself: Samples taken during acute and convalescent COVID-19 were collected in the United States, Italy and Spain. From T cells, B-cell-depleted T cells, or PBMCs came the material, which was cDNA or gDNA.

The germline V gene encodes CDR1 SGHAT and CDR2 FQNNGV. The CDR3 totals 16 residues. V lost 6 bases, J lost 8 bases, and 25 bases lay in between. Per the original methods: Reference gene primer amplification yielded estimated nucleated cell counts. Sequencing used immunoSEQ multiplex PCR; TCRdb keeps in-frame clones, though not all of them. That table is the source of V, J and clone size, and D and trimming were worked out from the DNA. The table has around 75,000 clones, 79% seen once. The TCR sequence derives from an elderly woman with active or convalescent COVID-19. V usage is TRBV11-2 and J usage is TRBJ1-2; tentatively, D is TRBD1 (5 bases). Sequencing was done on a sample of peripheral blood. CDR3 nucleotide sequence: TGTGCCAGCAGGATGGGGCTTGGGGCAGGGCGGGGCGGCTACACCTTC. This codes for CASRMGLGAGRGGYTF.